The clone carrying this T cell receptor beta chain was observed many times. The antigen is undetermined. The data were obtained in a study of identical twins. Donors uniformly comprised healthy Caucasians. The junction had 6 bases not matched to a gene; V was cut back by 0 bases and J by 4 bases. Germline V CDR1 and CDR2: SQVTM, ANQGSEA. This CDR3 has 15 residues. Template switching, a step in the protocol, added a universal primer site, and cDNA carried unique molecular identifiers. Each CDR3 protein gets one entry after TCRdb re-called the 5' RACE reads with MiXCR. The sample has 310,000 or so distinct CDR3 sequences; less than 9.5% are singletons. Findings and limits, study-wide: Cross-sectional statistics underpinned the conclusions; the same donors were not followed.

This sample also belongs to another study, concerning yellow fever vaccine responses in identical twins.

The specimen was CD8+ T cells sorted from blood. This sequence was found in a woman younger than 35 in good health. The rearrangement uses TRBV29-1 and TRBJ2-1; TRBD2 matches at 7 bases. The CDR3 sequence is CSVEDRTSGYNEQFF. In nucleotides, the CDR3 is TGCAGCGTTGAAGATCGGACTAGTGGTTACAATGAGCAGTTCTTC.